This TCR beta chain was captured in a study of follicular helper T cells after annual influenza vaccination. About the research overall: For some subjects, blood spans the 2013-2014, 2014-2015 and 2015-2016 annual vaccinations. Notes on the study in general: Day 7 ICOS+CD38+ clones were most often found later in ICOS-CD38- cTfh cells.

Profiling relied on immunoSEQ multiplex PCR, and the TCRdb table lists in-frame clones only, not all of them. Of more than 2,000 clones listed, over 60% are singletons. With respect to this clone: Its cognate antigen is unknown.

V shed 6 bases and J shed 1 base, with 12 bases lying between them. Per germline, CDR1 MNHEY and CDR2 SVGAGI. This CDR3 is built from 14 residues. Indicated time point: 2015-2016 season, pre-vaccination. Specimen: CXCR5+ CD38+ circulating T follicular helper cells from blood, collected on the day of influenza vaccination. Indicated subset: circulating Tfh, non-naive CD4+CXCR5+PD-1+ (ICOS+CD38+ or ICOS-CD38-). The V and J genes are TRBV6-5 and TRBJ1-1, with a tentative D call TRBD1 (6 bases). The TCR was taken from an adult who received the influenza vaccine. In DNA, the CDR3 is TGTGCCAGCAGCAGACAGGTTGAGAACACTGAAGCTTTCTTT. Translation: CASSRQVENTEAFF.